Shown below are 28 T cell receptor beta chains from a single sample sequenced in a study of CD8 T cells in ankylosing spondylitis. TCRdb called the 5' RACE reads again in MiXCR, with one record for every CDR3 protein. Of fewer than 250,000 distinct CDR3 sequences in the sample, over 9.5% were seen once. The sequencing input was blood, either unsorted or a sorted T cell fraction (not recorded which). These receptors all come from a male donor with ankylosing spondylitis or in good health (not recorded which).

This clonotype came up many times. The J gene is TRBJ2-1, the V gene TRBV7-9, with TRBD1 identical over 7 bases. Germline CDR1 reads SEHNR; CDR2 reads FQNEAQ (reference sequence). This CDR3 is 14 amino acids long. With 2 bases clipped from V and 10 bases from J, the junction kept 8 bases outside the gene matches. Written as DNA, the CDR3 is TGTGCCAGCAGCTTAACTACAGGGGACGGGGAGCAGTTCTTC. Translation: CASSLTTGDGEQFF.

This clonotype occurred many times. V gene TRBV5-5 combines with J gene TRBJ1-4; D unresolved. This CDR3 has 14 residues. The germline gives CDR1 SGHKS, CDR2 YYEKEE (reference sequence). V was clipped by 0 bases and J by 6 bases, with 9 bases between them. CDR3 sequence reads: CASSLDANYEKLFF. For the CDR3, the DNA is TGTGCCAGCAGCTTGGATGCTAACTATGAAAAACTGTTTTTT. Looking up the rest from reference TRBV5-5 and TRBJ1-4 gives the full variable domain: DAGVTQSPTHLIKTRGQQVTLRCSPISGHKSVSWYQQVLGQGPQFIFQYYEKEERGRGNFPDRFSARQFPNYSSELNVNALLLGDSALYLCASSLDANYEKLFFGSGTQLSVL.

In its sample, this clonotype was seen many times. This chain joins TRBV3-1 and TRBJ2-7; D is possibly TRBD2 (6 bases). The germline V gene encodes CDR1 LGHDT and CDR2 YNNKEL (reference sequence). The CDR3 covers 16 residues. The V gene lost 0 bases and the J gene lost 0 bases, with 12 bases spanning the gap. This chain's CDR3 is CASSQDSGVSSYEQYF. Here the CDR3 DNA reads TGTGCCAGCAGCCAAGATTCGGGGGTCTCCTCCTACGAGCAGTACTTC.

This clonotype was seen at least ten times. This chain uses TRBV20-1 with TRBJ1-5, with D possibly being TRBD1 (5 bases). The V gene lost 5 bases and the J gene lost 1 base, with 12 bases spanning the gap. Germline loops: CDR1 DFQATT, CDR2 SNEGSKA (reference sequence). The CDR3 spans 14 residues. The CDR3 sequence is CSAPGRASNQPQHF. CDR3 nucleotide sequence: TGCAGTGCTCCGGGGCGAGCGAGCAATCAGCCCCAGCATTTT.

This clonotype was observed many times. The V gene is TRBV12-3 or TRBV12-4, the J gene TRBJ2-3; 7 nucleotides line up with TRBD2. Unmatched junction bases numbered 10, after V lost 3 bases and J lost 4 bases. There are 16 residues in the CDR3. The CDR3 is CASSLGLAVGPDTQYF. For the CDR3, the DNA is TGTGCCAGCAGTTTGGGCCTAGCGGTGGGGCCAGATACGCAGTATTTT.

Comments on this clonotype: A single base separates this from a much larger clone, so it may be a read error. The chain recombines TRBV12-3 or TRBV12-4 with TRBJ2-6; D gene uncertain. V was shortened by 5 bases and J by 2 bases, with 10 bases between the two germline ends. This CDR3 spans 15 amino acids. As DNA, the CDR3 is TGTGCCAGCAGTCAAACATTACCTGGGGCCAACGTCCTGACTTTC. This codes for CASSQTLPGANVLTF.

V is TRBV3-1 and J is TRBJ2-5; 8 bases line up with TRBD2. From germline, CDR1 is LGHDT and CDR2 YNNKEL (reference sequence). V shed 2 bases, J shed 2 bases, and the junction held 4 bases outside the gene matches. The CDR3 length is 15 residues. The CDR3 protein is CASSQLGGGQETQYF. CDR3 DNA: TGTGCCAGCAGCCAATTAGGCGGGGGGCAAGAGACCCAGTACTTC.

This clonotype was counted between two and nine times. The gene calls are TRBV7-8 and TRBJ2-7; possibly TRBD2 for D (5 bases). The germline V gene has CDR1 SGHVS and CDR2 FQNEAQ. Deletions cut 1 base from V and 5 bases from J, with 15 bases between. The CDR3 runs to 15 residues. The CDR3, as DNA: TGTGCCAGCAGCTTAGTGGGCGGGCCGGTAGACGAGCAGTACTTC. Encoded protein: CASSLVGGPVDEQYF.

This clonotype came up many times. V is TRBV6-1 and J is TRBJ2-5; no firm D call. This CDR3 has 11 residues. Trimming left V 6 bases short and J 2 bases short, with 4 bases between. The germline gives CDR1 MNHNS, CDR2 SASEGT. CDR3: CASRKQETQYF. The DNA for the CDR3 is TGTGCCAGCAGAAAACAAGAGACCCAGTACTTC.

This clonotype was detected many times. J is TRBJ2-7 and V is TRBV27, with D uncertain. The germline V and J ends were trimmed by 3 bases and 3 bases, with 24 bases remaining between them. Germline V gene lookup returns CDR1 MNHEY and CDR2 SMNVEV (reference sequence). The CDR3 spans 18 residues. The CDR3 reads CASSFRSLNRRVGYEQYF. The DNA for the CDR3 is TGTGCCAGCAGTTTTCGGTCCCTAAATAGGAGAGTGGGCTACGAGCAGTACTTC.

J is TRBJ2-3 and V is TRBV20-1; 10 bases are shared with TRBD2. Germline lookup yields CDR1 DFQATT and CDR2 SNEGSKA (reference sequence). With 5 bases clipped from V and 2 bases from J, the junction kept 4 bases outside the gene matches. This CDR3 has 14 residues. CDR3 region: CSAVSGGNTDTQYF. CDR3 DNA sequence: TGCAGTGCTGTTAGCGGGGGGAACACAGATACGCAGTATTTT.

This clonotype showed up many times. The chain recombines TRBV5-1 with TRBJ2-5; D not certain. V dropped 0 bases and J dropped 5 bases, with 8 bases sitting between them. The length of the CDR3 is 13 residues. Looked up from germline, CDR1 is SGHRS and CDR2 is YFSETQ. CDR3 amino acids: CASSLGGAETQYF. The CDR3 region has the DNA TGCGCCAGCAGCTTGGGCGGTGCGGAGACCCAGTACTTC.

The CDR3 loop is CASSFGQGEFDRQYF. The CDR3 bases are TGTGCCAGCAGTTTCGGGCAGGGGGAGTTCGATCGCCAGTATTTT. The chain recombines TRBV28 with TRBJ2-3; 7 bases map to TRBD1. Germline loops: CDR1 MDHEN, CDR2 SYDVKM. The trim removed 3 bases at V and 12 bases at J, leaving 15 bases unmatched. The CDR3 is made up of 15 amino acids.

This clonotype has ten or more counts. The chain combines TRBV5-1 with TRBJ1-6; D gene uncertain. Per the germline V gene, CDR1 is SGHRS and CDR2 is YFSETQ. V was cut by 0 bases and J by 10 bases, with 11 bases left in between. This CDR3 is built from 14 residues. In DNA form, the CDR3 reads TGCGCCAGCAGCTTGGGCCCCGCCGGGTCACCCCTCCACTTT. Translated, it gives CASSLGPAGSPLHF.

This clonotype was detected only a few times. The rearrangement joins TRBV6-1 to TRBJ2-6, with D possibly TRBD2 on 5 matching bases. Deletions cut 6 bases from V and 0 bases from J, with 6 bases between. In germline, CDR1 is MNHNS, CDR2 SASEGT. CDR3 length: 14 residues. The CDR3 bases are TGTGCCAGCAGCCGGGACTCTGGGGCCAACGTCCTGACTTTC. It encodes CASSRDSGANVLTF.

This clonotype has a handful of counts. The V gene is TRBV28, the J gene TRBJ1-2, with 7 bases identical to TRBD1. The CDR3 runs 14 residues. V gave up 6 bases and J gave up 8 bases; unmatched junction bases: 12. Germline CDR1 and CDR2: MDHEN and SYDVKM. The CDR3 is CASRERDSALGYTF. DNA for the CDR3: TGTGCCAGCAGGGAAAGGGACAGCGCGCTGGGCTACACCTTC.

This clonotype was seen ten or more times. CDR3 nucleotide sequence: TGTGCCAGCAGCTATAACAGGGGGAGCTCACCCCTCCACTTT. It encodes CASSYNRGSSPLHF. The rearrangement links TRBV6-5 to TRBJ1-6; 8 nucleotides agree with TRBD1. Germline V CDR1 and CDR2: MNHEY, SVGAGI. The CDR3 has 14 residues. Trimming took 6 bases from V and 10 from J; bases not matched to a gene: 8.

Ten or more counts support this clonotype. The rearrangement uses TRBV7-8 and TRBJ1-1; no clear D. The germline V gene encodes CDR1 SGHVS and CDR2 FQNEAQ. The CDR3 loop spans 14 amino acids. Deletions cut 1 base from V and 4 bases from J, with 10 bases between. The CDR3: CASSLGEGSTEAFF. In DNA, the CDR3 is TGTGCCAGCAGCTTAGGAGAAGGGAGCACTGAAGCTTTCTTT.

This clonotype was observed many times. This chain joins TRBV5-6 and TRBJ1-2, with 8 bases identical to TRBD1. CDR3 length: 16 amino acids. The germline CDR1 and CDR2 sequences are SGHDT and YYEEEE. V was pared by 4 bases and J by 2 bases, with 10 bases of the junction left unmatched. CDR3 sequence (DNA): TGTGCCAGCAGCATGACAGGGGCGACTGGGAACTATGGCTACACCTTC. Translated, it gives CASSMTGATGNYGYTF.

This clonotype occurred many times. The V gene is TRBV29-1, the J gene TRBJ1-2, with a weak D call TRBD1 (5 bases). V was cut by 4 bases and J by 8 bases, with 14 bases left in between. The germline CDR1 and CDR2 sequences are SQVTM and ANQGSEA. The length of the CDR3 is 12 residues. This CDR3 is CSVVRESGGYTF. CDR3 DNA: TGCAGCGTTGTCAGGGAATCGGGCGGCTACACCTTC.

This clonotype showed up many times. The chain couples TRBV20-1 to TRBJ2-3, with D hard to call. V gave up 6 bases and J gave up 4 bases, with 8 bases separating them. The CDR3 runs to 11 residues. Germline values: CDR1 DFQATT, CDR2 SNEGSKA (reference sequence). CDR3 sequence (DNA): TGCAGTGCCCCCGGGCCAGATACGCAGTATTTT. It codes for CSAPGPDTQYF.

This clonotype was detected only a few times. The chain couples TRBV7-2 to TRBJ2-3; a possible D gene is TRBD2 (5 bases). CDR1 is SGHTA, CDR2 FQGNSA, per germline. V was cut by 4 bases and J by 0 bases, with 14 bases left in between. CDR3 size: 16 residues. Written as DNA, the CDR3 is TGTGCCAGCAGCTCCGCCGGGCGGGTTAGCACAGATACGCAGTATTTT. It translates to CASSSAGRVSTDTQYF.

This clonotype was detected only a few times. V usage is TRBV6-1 and J usage is TRBJ2-4; 7 bases agree with TRBD1. Germline assignment: CDR1 MNHNS and CDR2 SASEGT. This CDR3 region has 17 residues. V gave up 6 bases and J gave up 2 bases; unmatched junction bases: 13. CDR3 amino acids: CASRTGTEVAPKNIQYF. Here the CDR3 DNA reads TGTGCCAGCAGGACCGGGACAGAGGTCGCCCCCAAAAACATTCAGTACTTC.

This chain links TRBV7-2 with TRBJ2-1; D may be TRBD2 (6 bases). Germline V gene sequence: CDR1 SGHTA, CDR2 FQGNSA. V lost 5 bases to trimming and J lost 3 bases, with 11 bases between them. This CDR3 contains 14 residues. CDR3 amino acids: CASSPTSNYNEQFF. CDR3 DNA: TGTGCCAGCAGCCCCACTAGCAACTACAATGAGCAGTTCTTC.

The chain has TRBV7-2 and TRBJ1-1; D unresolved. Trimming cost V 1 base and J 5 bases, with 11 bases left between them. Germline V gene lookup returns CDR1 SGHTA and CDR2 FQGNSA. The CDR3 is 14 residues long. CDR3 protein: CASSLVPDGTEAFF. The DNA for the CDR3 is TGTGCCAGCAGCTTAGTCCCCGACGGGACTGAAGCTTTCTTT. Full variable domain (missing parts from reference TRBV7-2 and TRBJ1-1): GAGVSQSPSNKVTEKGKDVELRCDPISGHTALYWYRQSLGQGLEFLIYFQGNSAPDKSGLPSDRFSAERTGGSVSTLTIQRTQQEDSAVYLCASSLVPDGTEAFFGQGTRLTVV.

V usage is TRBV20-1 and J usage is TRBJ1-3, with TRBD1 identical over 8 bases. Germline-derived CDR1 and CDR2 are DFQATT and SNEGSKA (reference sequence). V lost 0 bases to trimming and J lost 0 bases; unmatched junction nucleotides: 7. The CDR3 loop spans 17 amino acids. The CDR3 DNA is TGCAGTGCTAGAGATCTACAGGGGGATAGCTCTGGAAACACCATATATTTT. It encodes CSARDLQGDSSGNTIYF.

This chain joins TRBV3-1 and TRBJ2-2, with TRBD2 matching 7 bases. V lost 3 bases to trimming and J lost 6 bases; unmatched junction nucleotides: 7. The CDR3 totals 15 residues. The V gene's germline CDR1 is LGHDT and CDR2 YNNKEL (reference sequence). The CDR3, as DNA: TGTGCCAGCAGCCAGGGCGGGGGTCGGTCCGGGGAGCTGTTTTTT. This sequence encodes CASSQGGGRSGELFF.

This clonotype came up many times. The gene calls are TRBV2 and TRBJ1-5; no definite D call. CDR3 length equals 14 residues. Trimming took 0 bases from V and 3 from J, leaving 6 bases between them. Per germline, CDR1 SNHLY and CDR2 FYNNEI. This CDR3 is CASSEAGPNQPQHF. The CDR3 DNA follows: TGTGCCAGCAGTGAAGCAGGCCCCAATCAGCCCCAGCATTTT.